This record concerns one T cell receptor beta chain sequence. No antigen is known for it. With 2 bases removed from V and 11 bases from J, the gap between germline ends came to 12 bases. The CDR3 length is 12 residues. One entry per CDR3 protein, called by TCRdb with MiXCR from the 5' RACE reads. The data show around 280,000 distinct CDR3 sequences, with about 8.9% seen just once and less than 2.5% held by the top ten. The entry originates in a study of identical twins. Points from the study as a whole: Models predicted less out-of-frame TCR alpha sharing in monozygotic twins than was found.

The sample was also linked to a second study, of yellow fever vaccine responses in identical twins.

The rearrangement uses TRBV12-3 or TRBV12-4 and TRBJ1-2; D may be TRBD1 (6 bases). The receptor's source is a woman between 18 and 30 years old in good health. The specimen was memory (CD45RO+) T cells sorted from blood. CDR3 protein: CASSLSTGRYTF. As DNA, the CDR3 is TGTGCCAGCAGTTTAAGCACAGGGAGGTACACCTTC.